This T cell receptor beta chain was found in a study of T cell repertoires in cytomegalovirus infection. This clonotype was detected a few times. What it recognizes is unknown. TCRdb independently ran MiXCR on the reads; one entry per CDR3 protein. The table shows some 920,000 distinct CDR3 sequences, with roughly 30% occurring only once. The CDR3 sequence is 17 residues long. The germline gives CDR1 SGHTA, CDR2 FQGNSA. Trimming cost V 5 bases and J 2 bases; bases outside gene matches: 7. This sequence originates from a human donor in good health (CMV status not recorded). Some clones in this sample may be carry-over from other donors' samples. This specimen consisted of cultured CD8+ T cells from PBMCs, obtained from culture after CMV antigen stimulation. The V and J genes are TRBV7-2 and TRBJ2-3; 13 bases agree with TRBD2. The DNA for the CDR3 is TGTGCCAGCAGCCTACTAGCGGGGGGGGCAAACACAGATACGCAGTATTTT. Translating gives CASSLLAGGANTDTQYF.